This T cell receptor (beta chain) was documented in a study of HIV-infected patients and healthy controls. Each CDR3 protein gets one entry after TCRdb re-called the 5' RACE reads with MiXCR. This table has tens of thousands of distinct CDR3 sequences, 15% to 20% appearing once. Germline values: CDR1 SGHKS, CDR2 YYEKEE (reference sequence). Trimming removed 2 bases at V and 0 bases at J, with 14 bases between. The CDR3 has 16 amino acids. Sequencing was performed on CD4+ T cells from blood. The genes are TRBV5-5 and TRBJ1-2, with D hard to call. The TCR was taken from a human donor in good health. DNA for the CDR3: TGTGCCAGCAGCTTAGGGCGAGCCCAAGCTAACTATGGCTACACCTTC. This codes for CASSLGRAQANYGYTF.